This entry is about one TCR beta chain. The data were taken from a study of blood T cell repertoires in COVID-19. In the authors' methods: Reference gene primer amplification yielded estimated nucleated cell counts. TCRdb's copy holds only in-frame clones and misses some; the assay was immunoSEQ multiplex PCR. V, J and clone size are taken as reported in that table, and D and trimming were inferred from the DNA itself. The sample includes under 95,000 clones, around 86% of them seen just once. The trim removed 1 base at V and 4 bases at J, leaving 6 bases unmatched. The CDR3 length is 15 residues. Germline CDR1 SGHRS, CDR2 YFSETQ.

The sequence was obtained from a woman of 80 years or more with acute or convalescent COVID-19. The sequenced sample consisted of peripheral blood. This sequence joins TRBV5-1 and TRBJ1-1, with 8 bases identical to TRBD1. CDR3: CASSLMSGGLTEAFF. The CDR3, as DNA: TGCGCCAGCAGCTTGATGTCAGGGGGCCTCACTGAAGCTTTCTTT.